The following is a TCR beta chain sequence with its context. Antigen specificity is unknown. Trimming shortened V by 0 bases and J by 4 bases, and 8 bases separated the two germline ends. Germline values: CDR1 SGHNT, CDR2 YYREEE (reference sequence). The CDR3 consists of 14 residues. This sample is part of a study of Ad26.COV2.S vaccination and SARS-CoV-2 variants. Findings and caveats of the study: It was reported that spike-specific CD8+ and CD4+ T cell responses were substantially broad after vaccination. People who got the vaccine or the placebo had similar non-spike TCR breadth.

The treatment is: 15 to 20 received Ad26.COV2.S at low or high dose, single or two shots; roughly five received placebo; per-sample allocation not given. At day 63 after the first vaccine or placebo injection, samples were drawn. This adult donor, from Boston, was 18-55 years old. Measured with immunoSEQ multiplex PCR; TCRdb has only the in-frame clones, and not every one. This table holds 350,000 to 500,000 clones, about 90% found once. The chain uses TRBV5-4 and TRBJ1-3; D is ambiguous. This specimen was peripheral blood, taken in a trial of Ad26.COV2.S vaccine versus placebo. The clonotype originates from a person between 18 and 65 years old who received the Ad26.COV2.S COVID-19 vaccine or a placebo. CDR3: CASSLGAPGNTIYF. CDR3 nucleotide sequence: TGTGCCAGCAGCTTGGGGGCTCCCGGAAACACCATATATTTT.